The source of this T cell receptor beta chain is a study of blood T cell repertoires in COVID-19. Looking at the study overall: Acute and convalescent COVID-19 specimens originated in the United States, Italy and Spain.

Produced via immunoSEQ multiplex PCR; TCRdb's table is partial and in-frame only. Of over 150,000 clones listed, 75% to 80% are singletons. This clone was detected only once. J lost 6 bases, V lost 6 bases, and 14 bases had no gene match. The CDR3 runs to 15 residues. Germline CDR1 is LNHDA and CDR2 is SQIVND (reference sequence). The sequence derives from an older man with acute or convalescent COVID-19. The chain is built from TRBV19 and TRBJ2-7; 7 nucleotides match TRBD2. The sample consisted of peripheral blood. The CDR3, as DNA: TGTGCCAGTAGCCCCCGCGGGGGTGCCTGGGGCGAGCAGTACTTC. Its protein is CASSPRGGAWGEQYF.